This entry is about one T cell receptor (beta chain). TCRdb's table, derived via immunoSEQ multiplex PCR, lists solely in-frame clones and lacks some. This table holds around 90,000 clones, more than 75% found once. The CDR3 spans 16 residues. V was clipped by 2 bases and J by 4 bases, with 12 bases between them. Germline assignment: CDR1 MRHNA and CDR2 SNTAGT. The sample is drawn from a study of control samples from healthy donors and cancer patients. This clonotype was sampled from a woman in her forties in good health. The genes are TRBV6-4 and TRBJ2-6; possible D gene TRBD1, 6 bases. The material sequenced was blood. The CDR3 DNA follows: TGTGCCAGCAGTGACGGGGGCCCTCCCGGGGCCAACGTCCTGACTTTC. As protein: CASSDGGPPGANVLTF.